This TCR beta chain was recorded in a study of T cell repertoires in cytomegalovirus infection. About the study: Shared public TCR beta signatures pointed to both CMV infection and a matching HLA type.

Points on this clonotype: Its target is unknown. This may stem from a read error, because a much larger clone lies one nucleotide away.

This CDR3 is built from 13 residues. V lost 1 base, J lost 11 bases, and 5 bases stayed unmatched. Germline V gene sequence: CDR1 SGHTA, CDR2 FQGNSA. TCRdb fed the reads into MiXCR, producing one record per CDR3 protein. The sample lists about 770,000 distinct CDR3 sequences, about 29% occurring once. The chain combines TRBV7-2 with TRBJ1-1; 9 bases line up with TRBD1. This receptor was obtained from a human donor in good health (CMV status not recorded). Some clones in this sample may be carry-over from other donors' samples. Sequenced material: cultured CD8+ T cells from PBMCs, taken from culture after CMV antigen stimulation. CDR3 coding DNA: TGTACCAGCAGCTTAGGGACAGGGGCCCAGGCTTTCTTT. It specifies CTSSLGTGAQAFF.